The source of this T cell receptor beta chain is a study of T-cell memory formation after mild COVID-19. Study-level information: TCR clustering was largely donor specific.

Study-level points and caveats: Second-wave clones peaking on day 37 lacked confirmed SARS-CoV-2 specificity.

Unmatched junction bases numbered 6, after V lost 5 bases and J lost 0 bases. The germline V gene has CDR1 ENHRY and CDR2 SYGVKD. This CDR3 contains 17 residues. TCRdb re-derived calls from the 5' RACE reads in MiXCR, one entry per CDR3 protein. The sample has 450,000 to 650,000 distinct CDR3 sequences; roughly a fifth are singletons. This clonotype was counted between two and nine times. Its matching antigen is unknown. The chain has TRBV10-3 and TRBJ2-1; 11 positions match TRBD1. The receptor was isolated from an adult woman who had mild COVID-19 (a few samples of this study predate the infection). Cell type and time point are not known. The sample taken for sequencing was PBMCs or a T cell subset sorted from them (not recorded which). The CDR3 bases are TGTGCCATCAGTTCCTCCGGGACAGGGGGCTCCTACAATGAGCAGTTCTTC. Translating gives CAISSSGTGGSYNEQFF.